This T cell receptor (beta chain) was identified during a study of cytomegalovirus exposure and HLA in healthy donors. Study in general: HLA-typed donors were the source of 83 million or so unique TCRs, which an early data release held.

The length of the CDR3 is 15 residues. From germline, CDR1 is SGHVS and CDR2 FNYEAQ. Deletions cut 2 bases from V and 7 bases from J, with 12 bases between. On this clone: Its target is not known.

PCR used 60 Vbeta primers and 13 Jbeta primers. The method was immunoSEQ multiplex PCR; TCRdb's version includes in-frame clones alone and lacks a portion of them. The profile shows 90,000 to 130,000 clones, about 70% of them singletons. Overall study results and limits: The authors confirmed in vitro that a few CMV-associated chains were specific for CMV antigens. Beyond CMV serostatus, there was no information to go on about immune exposure. High specificity and sensitivity for cytomegalovirus status were reported for the classifier.

The TCR sequence derives from a man between 25 and 39 years old in good health and CMV-seropositive. The sample comprised PBMCs. The V call is TRBV7-6, the J call TRBJ1-6; D possibly corresponds to TRBD1 (5 bases). This CDR3 is CASSLLSRGNSPLHF. CDR3 sequence (DNA): TGTGCCAGCAGCTTATTAAGTAGGGGAAATTCACCCCTCCACTTT.